This T cell receptor beta chain is drawn from a study of T cell changes during pregnancy in multiple sclerosis. Profiled with immunoSEQ multiplex PCR; TCRdb holds only in-frame clones, not every one. The table shows roughly 40,000 clones, with around 91% occurring only once. The CDR3 consists of 16 residues. Per germline, CDR1 SEHNR and CDR2 FQNEAQ (reference sequence). The junction had 5 bases not matched to a gene; V was cut back by 5 bases and J by 1 base. The chain links TRBV7-9 to TRBJ2-2, with TRBD1 matching 9 bases. This TCR was recovered from a female donor with multiple sclerosis, enrolled in a pregnancy study. The material was CD4+ T cells from peripheral blood mononuclear cells, obtained before pregnancy. CDR3 bases: TGTGCCAGCAGCCGAACGGACAGGGGGAACACCGGGGAGCTGTTTTTT. Translated, it gives CASSRTDRGNTGELFF.